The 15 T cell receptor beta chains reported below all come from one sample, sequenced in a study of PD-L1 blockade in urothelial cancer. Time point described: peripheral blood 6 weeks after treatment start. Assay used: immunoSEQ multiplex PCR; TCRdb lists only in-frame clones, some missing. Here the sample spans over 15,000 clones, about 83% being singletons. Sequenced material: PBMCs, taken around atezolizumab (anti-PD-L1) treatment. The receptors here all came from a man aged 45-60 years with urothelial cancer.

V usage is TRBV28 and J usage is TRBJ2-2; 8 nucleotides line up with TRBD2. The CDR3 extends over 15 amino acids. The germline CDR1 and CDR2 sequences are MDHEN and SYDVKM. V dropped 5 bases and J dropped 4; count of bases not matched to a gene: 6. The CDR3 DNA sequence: TGTGCCAGCAGTACCGGGACTAGAAGCACCGGGGAGCTGTTTTTT. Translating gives CASSTGTRSTGELFF.

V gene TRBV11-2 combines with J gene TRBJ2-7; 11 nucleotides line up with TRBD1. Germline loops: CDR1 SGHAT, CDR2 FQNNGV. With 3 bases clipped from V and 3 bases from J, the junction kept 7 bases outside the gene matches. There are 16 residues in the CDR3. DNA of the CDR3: TGTGCCAGCAGCTTTTCGGGGGGACAGGGGGGCTACGAGCAGTACGTC. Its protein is CASSFSGGQGGYEQYV.

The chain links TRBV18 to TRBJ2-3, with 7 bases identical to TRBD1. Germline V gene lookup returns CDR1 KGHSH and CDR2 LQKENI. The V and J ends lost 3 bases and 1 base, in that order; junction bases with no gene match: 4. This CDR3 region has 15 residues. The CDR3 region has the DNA TGTGCCAGCTCACCCGAAGGGGGCCGCACAGATACGCAGTATTTT. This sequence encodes CASSPEGGRTDTQYF.

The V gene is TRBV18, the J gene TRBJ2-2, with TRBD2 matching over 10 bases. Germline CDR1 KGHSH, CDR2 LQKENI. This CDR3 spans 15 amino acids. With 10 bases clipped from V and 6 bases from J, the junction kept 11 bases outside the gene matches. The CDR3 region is CATSEASGSPGELFF. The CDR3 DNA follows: TGTGCCACCTCTGAGGCTAGCGGGAGCCCCGGGGAGCTGTTTTTT.

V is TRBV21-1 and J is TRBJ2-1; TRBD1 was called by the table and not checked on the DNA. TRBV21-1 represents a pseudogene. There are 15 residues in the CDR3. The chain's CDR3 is CASRAQGVRGDEQFF. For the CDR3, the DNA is TGTGCCAGCAGAGCCCAGGGGGTGAGGGGGGATGAGCAGTTCTTC.

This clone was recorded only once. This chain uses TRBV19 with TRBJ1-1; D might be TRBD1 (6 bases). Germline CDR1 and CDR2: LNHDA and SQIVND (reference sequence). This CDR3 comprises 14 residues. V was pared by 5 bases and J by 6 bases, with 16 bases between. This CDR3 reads CASSSPGEGSEAFF. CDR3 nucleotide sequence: TGTGCCAGTAGTTCTCCAGGGGAAGGGTCTGAAGCTTTCTTT. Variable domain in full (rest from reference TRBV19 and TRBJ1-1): DGGITQSPKYLFRKEGQNVTLSCEQNLNHDAMYWYRQDPGQGLRLIYYSQIVNDFQKGDIAEGYSVSREKKESFPLTVTSAQKNPTAFYLCASSSPGEGSEAFFGQGTRLTVV.

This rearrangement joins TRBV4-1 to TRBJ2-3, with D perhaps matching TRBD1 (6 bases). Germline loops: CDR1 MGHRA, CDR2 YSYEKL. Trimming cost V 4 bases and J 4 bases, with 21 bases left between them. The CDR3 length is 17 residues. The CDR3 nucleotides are TGCGCCAGCAGCCCTTCGCAGGGGCCCCCCTCTTCAGATACGCAGTATTTT. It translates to CASSPSQGPPSSDTQYF.

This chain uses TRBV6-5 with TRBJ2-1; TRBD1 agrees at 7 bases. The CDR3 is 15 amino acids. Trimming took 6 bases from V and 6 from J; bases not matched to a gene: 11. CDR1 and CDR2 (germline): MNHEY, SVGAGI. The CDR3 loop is CASSLGRGGFNEQFF. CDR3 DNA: TGTGCCAGCAGCCTGGGTAGAGGGGGCTTCAATGAGCAGTTCTTC.

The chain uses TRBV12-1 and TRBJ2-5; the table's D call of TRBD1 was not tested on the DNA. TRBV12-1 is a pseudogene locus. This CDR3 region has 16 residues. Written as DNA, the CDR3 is TGTGCCAGCAGACCCCCCCCAGGCCCCGCCGTGGAGACCCAGTACTTC. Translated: CASRPPPGPAVETQYF.

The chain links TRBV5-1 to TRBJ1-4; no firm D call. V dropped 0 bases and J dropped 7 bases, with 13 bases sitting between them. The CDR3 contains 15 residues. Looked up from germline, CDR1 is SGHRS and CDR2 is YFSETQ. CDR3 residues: CASSLALARGEKLFF. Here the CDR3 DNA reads TGCGCCAGCAGCTTGGCCCTGGCGAGAGGTGAAAAACTGTTTTTT.

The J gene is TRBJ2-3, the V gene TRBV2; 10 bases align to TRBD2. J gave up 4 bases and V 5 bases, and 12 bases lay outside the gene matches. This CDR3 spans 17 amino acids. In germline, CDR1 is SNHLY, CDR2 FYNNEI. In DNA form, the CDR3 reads TGTGCCAGCAGTATTTGGCCTAGCGGGAGAAGTTCAGATACGCAGTATTTT. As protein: CASSIWPSGRSSDTQYF.

The CDR3 reads CASHRTGKTFYGYTF. CDR3 bases: TGTGCCAGCCACCGGACAGGAAAAACGTTCTATGGCTACACCTTC. V is TRBV6-5 and J is TRBJ1-2, with 7 positions matching TRBD1. With V trimmed by 8 bases and J by 4 bases, 13 bases remained unmatched. The CDR3 contains 15 residues. Looked up from germline, CDR1 is MNHEY and CDR2 is SVGAGI.

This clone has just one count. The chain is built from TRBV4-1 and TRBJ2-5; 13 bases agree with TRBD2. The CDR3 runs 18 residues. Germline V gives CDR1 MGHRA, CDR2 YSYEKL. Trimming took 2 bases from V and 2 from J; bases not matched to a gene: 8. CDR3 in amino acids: CASSQPRGLAGLQETQYF. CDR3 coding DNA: TGCGCCAGCAGCCAACCCCGGGGACTAGCGGGGCTTCAAGAGACCCAGTACTTC.

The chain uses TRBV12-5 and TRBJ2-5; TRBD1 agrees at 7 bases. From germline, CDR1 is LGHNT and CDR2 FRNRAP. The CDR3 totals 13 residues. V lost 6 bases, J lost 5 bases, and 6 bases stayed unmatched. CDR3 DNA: TGTGCTAGTGGCCGACAGGGTCTTGAGACCCAGTACTTC. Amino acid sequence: CASGRQGLETQYF.

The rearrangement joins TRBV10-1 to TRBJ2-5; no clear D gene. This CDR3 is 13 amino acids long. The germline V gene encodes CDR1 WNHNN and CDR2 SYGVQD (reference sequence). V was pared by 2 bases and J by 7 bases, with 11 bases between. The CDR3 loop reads CASSEATRGTQYF. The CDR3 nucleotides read TGCGCCAGCAGTGAGGCGACCCGAGGGACCCAGTACTTC.